This T cell receptor (beta chain) was recorded in a study of regulatory T cells in long-lasting Graves disease. This clonotype was picked up a small number of times. CDR3 regions were amplified by Arm-PCR using iRepertoire HTBI primers to build TCR beta libraries. TCRdb analysed the multiplex PCR reads with MiXCR anew, one entry per CDR3 protein. This table holds hundreds of thousands of distinct CDR3 sequences, around 21% found once. As for time point: persistent/refractory GD, antithyroid drugs over 5 years with positive TRAb. With RNA extracted from PBMCs as input, the TCR library was made. CDR3 length: 15 amino acids. Trimming took off 3 bases at V and 6 bases at J, with 18 bases between the two ends. Germline V gene sequence: CDR1 SGDLS, CDR2 YYNGEE.

Source: peripheral blood mononuclear cells (PBMCs), taken when the disease was refractory, from a patient treated with antithyroid drugs. The chain recombines TRBV9 with TRBJ1-2; D is perhaps TRBD1 (6 bases). The receptor's source is a female donor with Graves disease. The CDR3 DNA is TGTGCCAGCAGCGCTAGATTGGAGGGGGAAGATGGCTACACCTTC. It is translated as CASSARLEGEDGYTF.